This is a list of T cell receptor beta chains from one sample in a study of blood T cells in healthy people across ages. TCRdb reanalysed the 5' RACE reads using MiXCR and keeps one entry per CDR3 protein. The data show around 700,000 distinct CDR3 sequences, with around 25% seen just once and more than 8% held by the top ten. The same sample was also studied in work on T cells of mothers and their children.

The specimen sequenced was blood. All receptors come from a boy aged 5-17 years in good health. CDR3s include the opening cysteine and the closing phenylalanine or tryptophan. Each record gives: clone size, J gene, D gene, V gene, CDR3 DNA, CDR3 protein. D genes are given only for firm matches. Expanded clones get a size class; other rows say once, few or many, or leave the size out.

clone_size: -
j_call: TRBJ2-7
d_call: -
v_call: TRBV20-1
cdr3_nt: TGCAGTGCTAGAGGGCACCGGGACATTTACGAGCAGTACTTC
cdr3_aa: CSARGHRDIYEQYF

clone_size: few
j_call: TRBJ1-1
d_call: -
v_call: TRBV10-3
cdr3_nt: TGTGCCATCAATATGGGAGATTCGAACACTGAAGCTTTCTTT
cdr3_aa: CAINMGDSNTEAFF

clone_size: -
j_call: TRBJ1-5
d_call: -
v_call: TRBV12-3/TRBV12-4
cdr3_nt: TGTGCCAGCAGAACCTCGAGCAATCAGCCCCAGCATTTT
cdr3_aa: CASRTSSNQPQHF

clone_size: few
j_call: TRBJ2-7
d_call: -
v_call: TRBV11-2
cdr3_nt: TGTGCCAGCAGACCGCCCTTGGGTGACGAGCAGTACTTC
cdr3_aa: CASRPPLGDEQYF

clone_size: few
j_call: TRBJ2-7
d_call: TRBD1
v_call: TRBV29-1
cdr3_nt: TGCAGCGTTGAAGATGAGGGACAGGGGGCGGTCGAGCAGTACTTC
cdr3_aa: CSVEDEGQGAVEQYF

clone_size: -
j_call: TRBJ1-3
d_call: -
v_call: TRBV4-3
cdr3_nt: TGCGCCAGCAGCCAAGACCGGGACATCTCCGGAAACACCATATATTTT
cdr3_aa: CASSQDRDISGNTIYF

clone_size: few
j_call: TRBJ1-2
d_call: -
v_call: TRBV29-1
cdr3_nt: TGCAGTGCCTTGTTAGGGGCTCGCGGCTACACCTTC
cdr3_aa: CSALLGARGYTF

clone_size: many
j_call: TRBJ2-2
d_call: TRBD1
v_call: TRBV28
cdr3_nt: TGTGCCAGCAACAGACAGGGGGCGCGGACCGGGGAGCTGTTTTTT
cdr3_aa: CASNRQGARTGELFF

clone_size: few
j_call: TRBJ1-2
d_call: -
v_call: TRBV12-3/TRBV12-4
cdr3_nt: TGTGCCAGCAGTTTGTTGAGGGGCGCGGCTTATGGCTACACCTTC
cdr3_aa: CASSLLRGAAYGYTF

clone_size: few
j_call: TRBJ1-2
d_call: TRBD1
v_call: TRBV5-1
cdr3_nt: TGCGCCAGCAGCCCCCAGACAGGGATATATGGCTACACCTTC
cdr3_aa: CASSPQTGIYGYTF